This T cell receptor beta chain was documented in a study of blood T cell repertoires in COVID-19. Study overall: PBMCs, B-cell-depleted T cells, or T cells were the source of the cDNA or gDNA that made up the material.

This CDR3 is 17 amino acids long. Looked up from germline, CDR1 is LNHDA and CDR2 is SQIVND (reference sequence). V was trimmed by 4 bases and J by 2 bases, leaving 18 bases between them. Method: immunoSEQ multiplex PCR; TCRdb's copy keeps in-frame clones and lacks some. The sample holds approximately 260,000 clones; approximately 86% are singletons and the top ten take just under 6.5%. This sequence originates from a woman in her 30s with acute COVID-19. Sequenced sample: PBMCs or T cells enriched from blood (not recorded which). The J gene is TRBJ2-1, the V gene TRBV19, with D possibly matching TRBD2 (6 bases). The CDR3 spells CASSRAWDSPPYNEQFF. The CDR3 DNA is TGTGCCAGTAGTAGGGCCTGGGACTCTCCTCCCTACAATGAGCAGTTCTTC.